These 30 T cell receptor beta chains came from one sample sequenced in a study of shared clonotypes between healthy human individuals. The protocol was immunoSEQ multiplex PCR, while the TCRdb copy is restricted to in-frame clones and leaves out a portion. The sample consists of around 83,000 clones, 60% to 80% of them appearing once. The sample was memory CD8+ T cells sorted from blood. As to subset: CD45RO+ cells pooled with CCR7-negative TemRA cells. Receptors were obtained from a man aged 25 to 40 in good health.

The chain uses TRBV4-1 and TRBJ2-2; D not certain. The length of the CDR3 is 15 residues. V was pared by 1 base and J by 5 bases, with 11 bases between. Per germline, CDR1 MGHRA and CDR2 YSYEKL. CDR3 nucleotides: TGCGCCAGCAGCCAAGCAGGCGGATTTACCGGGGAGCTGTTTTTT. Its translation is CASSQAGGFTGELFF.

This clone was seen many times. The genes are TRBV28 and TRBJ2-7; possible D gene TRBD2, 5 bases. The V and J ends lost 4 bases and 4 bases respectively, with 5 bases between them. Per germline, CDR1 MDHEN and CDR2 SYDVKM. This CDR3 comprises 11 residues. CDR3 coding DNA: TGTGCCAGCAGTTGGGAGTACGAGCAGTACTTC. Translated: CASSWEYEQYF.

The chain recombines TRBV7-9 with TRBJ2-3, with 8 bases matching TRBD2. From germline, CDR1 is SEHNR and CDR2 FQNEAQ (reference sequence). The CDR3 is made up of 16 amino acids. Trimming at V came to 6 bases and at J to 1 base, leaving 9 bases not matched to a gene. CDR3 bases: TGTGCCAGCAGTCCAGGCCCGGGAGGGGGCACAGATACGCAGTATTTT. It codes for CASSPGPGGGTDTQYF.

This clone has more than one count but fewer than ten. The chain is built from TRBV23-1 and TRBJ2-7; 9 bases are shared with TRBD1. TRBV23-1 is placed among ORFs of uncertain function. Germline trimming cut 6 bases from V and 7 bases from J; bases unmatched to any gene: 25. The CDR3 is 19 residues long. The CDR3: CASRKKGGRWVTGGWEQYF. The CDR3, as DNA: TGCGCCAGCAGGAAAAAAGGTGGGAGGTGGGTCACAGGGGGCTGGGAGCAGTACTTC.

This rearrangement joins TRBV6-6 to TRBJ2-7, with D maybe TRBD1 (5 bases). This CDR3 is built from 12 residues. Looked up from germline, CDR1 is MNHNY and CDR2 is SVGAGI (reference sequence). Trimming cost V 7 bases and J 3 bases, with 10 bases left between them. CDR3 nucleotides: TGTGCCAGCATAGGGGTGGGCTACGAGCAGTACTTC. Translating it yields CASIGVGYEQYF.

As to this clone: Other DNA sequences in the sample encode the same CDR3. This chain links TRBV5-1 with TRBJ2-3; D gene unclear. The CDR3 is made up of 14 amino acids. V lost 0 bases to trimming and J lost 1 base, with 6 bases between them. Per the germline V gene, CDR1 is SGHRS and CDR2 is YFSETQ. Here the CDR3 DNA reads TGCGCCAGCAGCTTGGATTCCGGCACAGATACGCAGTATTTT. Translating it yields CASSLDSGTDTQYF.

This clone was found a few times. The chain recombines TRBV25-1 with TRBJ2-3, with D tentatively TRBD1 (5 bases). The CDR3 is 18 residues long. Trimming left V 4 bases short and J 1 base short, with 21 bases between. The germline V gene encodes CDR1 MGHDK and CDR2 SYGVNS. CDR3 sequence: CASSASSYRQGGTDTQYF. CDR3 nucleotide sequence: TGTGCCAGCAGTGCAAGCAGCTACCGCCAGGGCGGCACAGATACGCAGTATTTT.

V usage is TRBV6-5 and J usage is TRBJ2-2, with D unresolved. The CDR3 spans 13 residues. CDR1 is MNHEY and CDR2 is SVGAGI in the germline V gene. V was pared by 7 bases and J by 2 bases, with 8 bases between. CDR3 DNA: TGTGCCAGCAAGTTTGGAAACACCGGGGAGCTGTTTTTT. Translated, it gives CASKFGNTGELFF.

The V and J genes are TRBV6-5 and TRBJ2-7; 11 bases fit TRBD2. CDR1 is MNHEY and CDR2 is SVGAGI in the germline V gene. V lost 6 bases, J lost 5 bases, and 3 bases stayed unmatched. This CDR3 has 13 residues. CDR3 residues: CASRLAGADEQYF. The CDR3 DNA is TGTGCCAGCAGACTAGCGGGAGCTGACGAGCAGTACTTC.

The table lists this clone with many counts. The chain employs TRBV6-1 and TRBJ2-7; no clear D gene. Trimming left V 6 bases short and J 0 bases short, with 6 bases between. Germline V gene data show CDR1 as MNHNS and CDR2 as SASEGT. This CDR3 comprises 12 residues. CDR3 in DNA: TGTGCCAGCAGCGAGAGCTCCTACGAGCAGTACTTC. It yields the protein CASSESSYEQYF.

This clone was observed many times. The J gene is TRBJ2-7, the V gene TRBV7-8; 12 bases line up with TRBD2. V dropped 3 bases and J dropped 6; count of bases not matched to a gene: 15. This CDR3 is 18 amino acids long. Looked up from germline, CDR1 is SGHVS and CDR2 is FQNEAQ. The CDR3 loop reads CASSFGPGTSGFSGEQYF. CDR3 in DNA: TGTGCCAGCAGCTTCGGACCCGGGACTAGCGGGTTTTCGGGCGAGCAGTACTTC.

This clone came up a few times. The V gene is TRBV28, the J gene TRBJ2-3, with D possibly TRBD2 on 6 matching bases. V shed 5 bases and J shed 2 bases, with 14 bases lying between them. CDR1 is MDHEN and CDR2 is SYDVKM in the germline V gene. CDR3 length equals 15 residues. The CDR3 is CASSRGTATTDTQYF. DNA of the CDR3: TGTGCCAGCAGTCGGGGGACTGCCACCACAGATACGCAGTATTTT. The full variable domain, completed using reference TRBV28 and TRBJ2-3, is DVKVTQSSRYLVKRTGEKVFLECVQDMDHENMFWYRQDPGLGLRLIYFSYDVKMKEKGDIPEGYSVSREKKERFSLILESASTNQTSMYLCASSRGTATTDTQYFGPGTRLTVL.

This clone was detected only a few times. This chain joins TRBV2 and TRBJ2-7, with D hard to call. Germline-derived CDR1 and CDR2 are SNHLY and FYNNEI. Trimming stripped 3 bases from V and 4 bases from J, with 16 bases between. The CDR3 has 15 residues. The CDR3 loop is CASSEGPILVYEQYF. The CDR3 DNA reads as TGTGCCAGCAGTGAGGGTCCGATCCTGGTATACGAGCAGTACTTC.

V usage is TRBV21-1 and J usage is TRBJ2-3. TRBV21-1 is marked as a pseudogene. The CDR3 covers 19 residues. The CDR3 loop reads CASSKDVLRGASNTDTQYF. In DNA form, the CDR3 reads TGTGCCAGCAGCAAAGATGTCCTTAGGGGGGCTTCTAACACAGATACGCAGTATTTT.

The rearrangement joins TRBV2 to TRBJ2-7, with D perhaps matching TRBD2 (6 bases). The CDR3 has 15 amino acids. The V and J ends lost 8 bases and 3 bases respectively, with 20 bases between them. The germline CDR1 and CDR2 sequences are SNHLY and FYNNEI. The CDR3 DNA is TGTGCCAGCGCCGCTTTGGCGGGGTTCATCTACGAGCAGTACTTC. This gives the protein CASAALAGFIYEQYF.

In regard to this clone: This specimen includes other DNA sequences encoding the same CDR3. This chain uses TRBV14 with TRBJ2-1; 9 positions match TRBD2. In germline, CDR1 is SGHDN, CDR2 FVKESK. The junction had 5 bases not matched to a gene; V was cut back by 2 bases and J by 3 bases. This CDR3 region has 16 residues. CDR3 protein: CASSQTTSGLYNEQFF. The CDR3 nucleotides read TGTGCCAGCAGCCAAACTACTAGCGGGCTCTACAATGAGCAGTTCTTC.

The CDR3 here is CASSVGQGAGELFF. CDR3 in DNA: TGTGCCAGCAGCGTAGGGCAGGGGGCCGGGGAGCTGTTTTTT. The genes are TRBV9 and TRBJ2-2, with 7 positions matching TRBD1. There are 14 residues in the CDR3. V lost 0 bases to trimming and J lost 6 bases; unmatched junction nucleotides: 2. The germline gives CDR1 SGDLS, CDR2 YYNGEE.

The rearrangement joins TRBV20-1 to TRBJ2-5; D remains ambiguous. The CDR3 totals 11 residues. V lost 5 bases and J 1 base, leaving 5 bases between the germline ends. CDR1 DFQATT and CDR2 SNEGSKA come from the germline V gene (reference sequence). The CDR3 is CSALGQETQYF. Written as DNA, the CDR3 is TGCAGTGCTCTGGGCCAAGAGACCCAGTACTTC.

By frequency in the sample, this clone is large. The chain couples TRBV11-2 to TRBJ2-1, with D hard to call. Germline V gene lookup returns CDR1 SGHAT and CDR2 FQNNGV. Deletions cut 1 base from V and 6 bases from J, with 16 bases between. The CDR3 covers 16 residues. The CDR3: CASSLVYPGFGNEQFF. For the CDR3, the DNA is TGTGCCAGCAGCTTAGTTTACCCGGGTTTCGGCAATGAGCAGTTCTTC.

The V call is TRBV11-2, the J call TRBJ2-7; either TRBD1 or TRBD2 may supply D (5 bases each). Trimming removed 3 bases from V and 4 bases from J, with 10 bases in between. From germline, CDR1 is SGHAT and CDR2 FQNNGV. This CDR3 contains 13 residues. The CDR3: CASSLGRPYEQYF. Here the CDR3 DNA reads TGTGCCAGCAGCTTGGGACGCCCATACGAGCAGTACTTC.

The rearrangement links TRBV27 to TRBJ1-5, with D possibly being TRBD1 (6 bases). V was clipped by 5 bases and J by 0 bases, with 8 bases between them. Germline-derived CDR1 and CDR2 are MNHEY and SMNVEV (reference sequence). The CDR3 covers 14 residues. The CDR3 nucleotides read TGTGCCAGCAGTCAGGGGAGTAGCAATCAGCCCCAGCATTTT. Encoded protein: CASSQGSSNQPQHF.

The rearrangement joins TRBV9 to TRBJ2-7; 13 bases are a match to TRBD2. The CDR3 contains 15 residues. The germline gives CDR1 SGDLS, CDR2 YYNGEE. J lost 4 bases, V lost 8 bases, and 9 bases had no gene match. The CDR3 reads CARTPTTSGRYEQYF. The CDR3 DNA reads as TGTGCCAGGACTCCAACGACTAGCGGGAGGTACGAGCAGTACTTC.

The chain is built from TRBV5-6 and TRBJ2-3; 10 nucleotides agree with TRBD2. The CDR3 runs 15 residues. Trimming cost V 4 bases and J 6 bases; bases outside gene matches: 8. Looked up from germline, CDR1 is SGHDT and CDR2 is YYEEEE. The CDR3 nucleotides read TGTGCCAGCAGCCCCCTAGCGGGAGCGGCGGATACGCAGTATTTT. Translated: CASSPLAGAADTQYF.

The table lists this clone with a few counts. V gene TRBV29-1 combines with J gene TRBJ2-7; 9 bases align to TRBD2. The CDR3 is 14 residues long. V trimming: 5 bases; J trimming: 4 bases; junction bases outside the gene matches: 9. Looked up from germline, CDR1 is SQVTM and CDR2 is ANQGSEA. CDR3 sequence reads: CSVIGLAGRYEQYF. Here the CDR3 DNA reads TGCAGCGTTATTGGGCTAGCGGGAAGATACGAGCAGTACTTC.

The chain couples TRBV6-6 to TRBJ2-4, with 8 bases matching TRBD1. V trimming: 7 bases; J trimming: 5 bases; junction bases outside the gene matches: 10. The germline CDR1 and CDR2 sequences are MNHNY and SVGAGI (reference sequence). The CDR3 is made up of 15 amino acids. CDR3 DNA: TGTGCCAGCAACCAACAAGACAGGGGAGAAAACATTCAGTACTTC. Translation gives CASNQQDRGENIQYF.

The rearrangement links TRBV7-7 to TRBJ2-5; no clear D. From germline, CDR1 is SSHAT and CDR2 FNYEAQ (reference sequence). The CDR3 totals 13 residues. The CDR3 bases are TGTGCTATCTCAAAAGGATACCAAGAGACCCAGTACTTC. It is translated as CAISKGYQETQYF.

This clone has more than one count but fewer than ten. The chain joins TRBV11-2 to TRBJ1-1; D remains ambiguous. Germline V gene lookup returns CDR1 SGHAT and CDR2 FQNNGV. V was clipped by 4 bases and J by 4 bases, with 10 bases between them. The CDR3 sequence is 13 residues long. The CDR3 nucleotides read TGTGCCAGCAGCTACGAAGGAGCCACTGAAGCTTTCTTT. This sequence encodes CASSYEGATEAFF.

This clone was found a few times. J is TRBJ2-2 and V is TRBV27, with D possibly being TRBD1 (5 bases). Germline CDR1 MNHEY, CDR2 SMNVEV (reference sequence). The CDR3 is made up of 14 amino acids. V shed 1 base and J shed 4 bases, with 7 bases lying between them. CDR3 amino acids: CASSLFRATGELFF. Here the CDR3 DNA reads TGTGCCAGCAGTTTATTCAGGGCCACCGGGGAGCTGTTTTTT.

The CDR3 coding sequence is TGCGCCGGAAAATCCGGGACTAGTAGGTGGGATGAGCAGTTCTTC. Translation: CAGKSGTSRWDEQFF. The chain carries TRBV5-1 and TRBJ2-1; 8 nucleotides match TRBD2. Germline V gene sequence: CDR1 SGHRS, CDR2 YFSETQ. This CDR3 is 15 amino acids long. The junction had 17 bases not matched to a gene; V was cut back by 10 bases and J by 8 bases.

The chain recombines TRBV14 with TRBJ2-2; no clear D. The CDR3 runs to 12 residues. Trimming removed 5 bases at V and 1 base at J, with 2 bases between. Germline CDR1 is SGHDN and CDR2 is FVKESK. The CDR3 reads CASSGNTGELFF. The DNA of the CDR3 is TGTGCCAGCAGCGGGAACACCGGGGAGCTGTTTTTT. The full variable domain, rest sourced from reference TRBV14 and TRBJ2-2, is EAGVTQFPSHSVIEKGQTVTLRCDPISGHDNLYWYRRVMGKEIKFLLHFVKESKQDESGMPNNRFLAERTGGTYSTLKVQPAELEDSGVYFCASSGNTGELFFGEGSRLTVL.